These 21 T cell receptor beta chains were sequenced from one sample in a study of tumor and adjacent non-tumor tissue in lung cancer. No cell sorting was done before RNA was extracted from the tissue. The library came from three nested PCR rounds adapted from ARM-PCR protocols. MiXCR, run by TCRdb on the multiplex PCR reads, gives a single entry per CDR3 protein. This table holds 60,000 to 85,000 distinct CDR3 sequences, 73% found once. Material: lung tumor tissue. All receptors derive from a man in his 60s with non-small cell lung cancer.

This clonotype was found once. The V call is TRBV28, the J call TRBJ2-4, with D perhaps matching TRBD2 (7 bases). CDR3 length: 15 residues. CDR1 is MDHEN and CDR2 is SYDVKM in the germline V gene. Trimming removed 7 bases from V and 3 bases from J, with 16 bases in between. CDR3 protein: CASNRGGGIKNIQYF. CDR3 DNA sequence: TGTGCCAGCAACCGAGGGGGGGGAATCAAAAACATTCAGTACTTC.

V usage is TRBV6-5 and J usage is TRBJ1-2; no clear D. Per the germline V gene, CDR1 is MNHEY and CDR2 is SVGAGI. Trimming took off 8 bases at V and 0 bases at J, with 13 bases between the two ends. CDR3 length equals 14 residues. CDR3 region: CASWPDRPNYGYTF. In DNA form, the CDR3 reads TGTGCCAGCTGGCCCGATAGGCCTAACTATGGCTACACCTTC.

This clonotype was recorded a few times. A read error may produce the germline difference seen at one junction end. The chain combines TRBV6-5 with TRBJ2-7, with 8 nucleotides matching TRBD2. Germline V gives CDR1 MNHEY, CDR2 SVGAGI. The CDR3 extends over 15 amino acids. The CDR3, as DNA: TGTGCCAGAAGTTACTCGAGGCGGGAGGCGGCAGAGCAGTACTTC. Protein product: CARSYSRREAAEQYF.

The chain uses TRBV29-1 and TRBJ2-2, with D possibly matching TRBD1 (6 bases). V was cut by 4 bases and J by 9 bases, with 18 bases left in between. There are 14 residues in the CDR3. Germline assignment: CDR1 SQVTM and CDR2 ANQGSEA. Written as DNA, the CDR3 is TGCAGCGTTGGGGGTCCAGGGGCCGCCAGGGAGCTGTTTTTT. Amino acid sequence: CSVGGPGAARELFF.

This clonotype was observed many times. The gene calls are TRBV12-3 or TRBV12-4 and TRBJ1-3; TRBD1 might be the D (5 bases). Between the trimmed V and J ends, which lost 6 bases and 2 bases, there was a span of 11 bases. This CDR3 is 14 amino acids long. The CDR3 DNA reads TGTGCCAGCAGACGGGGCTCGACTGGAAACACCATATATTTT. The encoded protein is CASRRGSTGNTIYF.

The V and J genes are TRBV11-1 and TRBJ2-2; 7 bases agree with TRBD1. This CDR3 is built from 14 residues. V trimming: 4 bases; J trimming: 12 bases; junction bases outside the gene matches: 11. Germline values: CDR1 SGHAT, CDR2 FQDESV (reference sequence). CDR3: CASSSRQGPGKLFF. CDR3 DNA sequence: TGTGCCAGCAGCTCCCGACAGGGCCCCGGAAAGCTGTTTTTT.

The chain has TRBV6-5 and TRBJ1-6, with 7 bases aligning to TRBD1. Germline values: CDR1 MNHEY, CDR2 SVGAGI. The CDR3 contains 15 residues. The CDR3 spells CVISYGQDGNSPLHF. CDR3 in DNA: TGTGTCATCAGTTACGGACAGGATGGTAATTCACCCCTCCACTTT.

The gene calls are TRBV6-5 and TRBJ2-2; D might be TRBD1 (5 bases). The V gene lost 4 bases and the J gene lost 4 bases, with 13 bases spanning the gap. Germline lookup yields CDR1 MNHEY and CDR2 SVGAGI. The CDR3 is made up of 15 amino acids. The CDR3 protein is CASSSNPTVTGELFF. The CDR3 coding sequence is TGTGCCAGCAGTTCAAACCCGACAGTCACCGGGGAGCTGTTTTTT.

J is TRBJ2-5 and V is TRBV29-1; unclear D gene. The CDR3 runs 10 residues. CDR1 and CDR2 (germline): SQVTM, ANQGSEA. The CDR3 sequence is CSVLLWTQYF. The CDR3, as DNA: TGCAGTGTTTTGCTCTGGACCCAGTACTTC.

As to this clonotype: An end of the junction does not agree with germline; a read error may underlie this. The V gene is TRBV29-1, the J gene TRBJ1-2, with a tentative D call TRBD1 (6 bases). There are 14 residues in the CDR3. The germline gives CDR1 SQVTM, CDR2 ANQGSEA. The CDR3 DNA follows: TGCAACGTTGAGATCCCAGACAGGAGTTATGGTTACACCTTC. It specifies CNVEIPDRSYGYTF.

This clonotype has a single count. J is TRBJ2-3 and V is TRBV6-1, with 13 bases lining up with TRBD2. The ends lost 6 bases at V and 12 bases at J; junction bases unmatched: 21. In germline, CDR1 is MNHNS, CDR2 SASEGT. The CDR3 totals 18 residues. The DNA of the CDR3 is TGTGCCAGCAGCCTTACTAGCGGGAGGGCCAGCTACCCCGATATCCAGTATTTT. This translates into CASSLTSGRASYPDIQYF.

Regarding this clonotype: Just one base apart from a much larger clone, this may be a read error. The chain links TRBV28 to TRBJ1-2, with D maybe TRBD1 (6 bases). V was trimmed by 9 bases and J by 7 bases, leaving 21 bases between them. Per the germline V gene, CDR1 is MDHEN and CDR2 is SYDVKM. The CDR3 is 14 amino acids. In DNA, the CDR3 is TGTGCCAGAAGACCGACCGGGACACCCTTTGGCTACACCTTC. Its translation is CARRPTGTPFGYTF.

Points on this clonotype: One end of the junction fails to match germline, which may point to a read error. In DNA, the CDR3 is TGCGCCATCAGTGGATTAGCGGGTGTGGAAGATAAGCAGTATTTT. Its translation: CAISGLAGVEDKQYF. The genes are TRBV10-2 and TRBJ2-3, with 7 positions matching TRBD2. This CDR3 contains 15 residues. Germline V gene lookup returns CDR1 WSHSY and CDR2 SAAADI.

Comments on this clonotype: The junction does not match germline at one end; this may be a read error. The rearrangement uses TRBV11-1 and TRBJ2-1, with D perhaps matching TRBD2 (6 bases). This CDR3 is 14 amino acids long. The germline CDR1 and CDR2 sequences are SGHAT and FQDESV (reference sequence). The DNA for the CDR3 is TGTGCCAGCAGCTTCGTACTAGCCTACAATGAGCAATTCTTC. Translated, it gives CASSFVLAYNEQFF.

There are many counts of this clonotype. The chain uses TRBV20-1 and TRBJ2-2; D is unclear. The CDR3 contains 14 residues. V was trimmed by 1 base and J by 3 bases, leaving 9 bases between them. CDR1 DFQATT and CDR2 SNEGSKA come from the germline V gene (reference sequence). In DNA, the CDR3 is TGCAGTGCTAGAGTGAACGGTTACACCGGGGAGCTGTTTTTT. Translating it yields CSARVNGYTGELFF.

Notes on this clonotype: Germline is not matched at one junction end, which may reflect a read error. The chain recombines TRBV6-6 with TRBJ2-7; D tentatively reads TRBD1 or TRBD2 (5 bases each). Germline V gene lookup returns CDR1 MNHNY and CDR2 SVGAGI (reference sequence). This CDR3 has 15 amino acids. In DNA, the CDR3 is TGTGCCATCGGTTACGTACGGGACGGAGCCTACGAGCAGCACTTC. Amino acid sequence: CAIGYVRDGAYEQHF.

A remark on this clonotype: One base away lies a much larger clone, so this may be a sequencing read error. This rearrangement joins TRBV12-3 or TRBV12-4 to TRBJ2-7; D uncertain. CDR3 size: 11 residues. Between the trimmed V and J ends, which lost 2 bases and 5 bases, there was a span of 4 bases. CDR3 nucleotides: TGTGCCAGCAGTTTACGGCACGAGCAGTACTTC. Protein sequence: CASSLRHEQYF.

This clonotype was seen a handful of times. V is TRBV7-9 and J is TRBJ2-3; D gene uncertain. The CDR3 has 13 residues. Germline V gene sequence: CDR1 SEHNR, CDR2 FQNEAQ (reference sequence). V gave up 4 bases and J gave up 2 bases, with 7 bases separating them. This chain's CDR3 is CASSSQHTDTQYF. CDR3 sequence (DNA): TGTGCCAGCAGCTCTCAACACACAGATACGCAGTATTTT.

In its sample, this clonotype was seen many times. The chain employs TRBV20-1 and TRBJ2-3; D uncertain. CDR3 size: 12 residues. The germline gives CDR1 DFQATT, CDR2 SNEGSKA (reference sequence). V lost 3 bases, J lost 14 bases, and 18 bases lay in between. The DNA for the CDR3 is TGCAGTGCTAGTTACCAGGTCGGGTCGGGGTATTTT. Its protein is CSASYQVGSGYF.

In its sample, this clonotype was seen once. An end of the junction differs from the germline gene, which may be a read error. The chain recombines TRBV6-5 with TRBJ2-7; D unresolved. Germline V gene data show CDR1 as MNHEY and CDR2 as SVGAGI. The CDR3 totals 15 residues. The CDR3 protein is CASSYSRRETDEEYF. The CDR3 DNA reads as TGTGCTAGCAGTTACTCGAGGCGTGAGACGGACGAGGAGTACTTC.

Concerning this clonotype: Here the CDR3 omits its conserved ending phenylalanine or tryptophan, so a read error is the likely source. This rearrangement joins TRBV11-1 to TRBJ2-5; D is unresolved. The CDR3 runs to 12 residues. Per the germline V gene, CDR1 is SGHAT and CDR2 is FQDESV (reference sequence). V was trimmed by 5 bases and J by 3 bases, leaving 7 bases between them. Here the CDR3 reads CASSLIEETQYS. The CDR3 nucleotides are TGTGCCAGCAGCCTAATAGAAGAGACCCAGTACTCC.